This T cell receptor (beta chain) comes out of a study of blood T cells in healthy people across ages. Findings and caveats of the study: Correlation between TCR beta diversity and naive T cell percentage was strong.

V trimming: 5 bases; J trimming: 5 bases; junction bases outside the gene matches: 7. CDR3 length equals 14 residues. Germline values: CDR1 DFQATT, CDR2 SNEGSKA (reference sequence). Next came a second PCR, run for about 6 to 11 cycles, which used a sample-barcoded 5' primer along with a J-beta primer mix. TCRdb recomputed calls from the 5' RACE reads with MiXCR, one row per CDR3 protein. The sample lists 650,000 to 700,000 distinct CDR3 sequences; about 30% were seen once. Each donor was a healthy Caucasian individual from Russia, aged 6 to 90. Per-sample PBMC isolation yielded at least 6.5 million cells. On this clonotype: What it recognizes is unknown.

The sequenced material came from blood. This clonotype was obtained from a woman of 80 years or more in good health. J is TRBJ2-5 and V is TRBV20-1; 11 positions match TRBD2. CDR3 region: CSAALAGGYETQYF. The CDR3 region has the DNA TGCAGTGCTGCCTTAGCGGGAGGGTATGAGACCCAGTACTTC.